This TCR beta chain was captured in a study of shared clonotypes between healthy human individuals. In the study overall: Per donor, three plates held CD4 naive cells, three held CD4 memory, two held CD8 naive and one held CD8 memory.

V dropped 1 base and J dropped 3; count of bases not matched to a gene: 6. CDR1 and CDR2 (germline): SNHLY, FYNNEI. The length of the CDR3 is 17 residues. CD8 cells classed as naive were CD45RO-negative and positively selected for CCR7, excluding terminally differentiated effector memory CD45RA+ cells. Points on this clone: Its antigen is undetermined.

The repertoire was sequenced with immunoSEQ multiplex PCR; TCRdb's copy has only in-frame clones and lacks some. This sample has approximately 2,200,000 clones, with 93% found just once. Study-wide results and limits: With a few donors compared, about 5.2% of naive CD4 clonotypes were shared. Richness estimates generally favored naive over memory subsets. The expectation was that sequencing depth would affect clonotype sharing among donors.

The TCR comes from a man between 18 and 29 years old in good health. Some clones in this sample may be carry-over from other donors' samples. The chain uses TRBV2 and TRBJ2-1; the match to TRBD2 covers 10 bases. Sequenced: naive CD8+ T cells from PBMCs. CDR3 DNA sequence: TGTGCCAGCAGTGAAGTGCTAGCGGGGGCCCTCTACAATGAGCAGTTCTTC. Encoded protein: CASSEVLAGALYNEQFF.